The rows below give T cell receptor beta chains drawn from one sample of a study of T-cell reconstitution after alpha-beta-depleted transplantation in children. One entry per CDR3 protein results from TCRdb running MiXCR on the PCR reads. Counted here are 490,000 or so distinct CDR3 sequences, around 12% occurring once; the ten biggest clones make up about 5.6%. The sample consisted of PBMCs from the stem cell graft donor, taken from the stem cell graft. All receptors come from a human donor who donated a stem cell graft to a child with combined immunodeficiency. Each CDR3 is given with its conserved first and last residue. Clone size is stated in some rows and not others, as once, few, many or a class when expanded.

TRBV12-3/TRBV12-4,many,CASSLRGQQQETQYF
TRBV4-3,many,CASSHLQGSGTEAFF
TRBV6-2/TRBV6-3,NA,CASSPHRGGGLNTEAFF
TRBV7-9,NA,CASSAGTATDTQYF
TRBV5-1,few,CASSLDGKRDQPQHF
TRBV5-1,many,CASSLELADQETQYF
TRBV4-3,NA,CASSQERDGSKTQYF
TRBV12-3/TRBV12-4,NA,CASSWIKASGSSSSYEQYF
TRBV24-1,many,CATSGGTPHTGELFF
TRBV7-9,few,CASSLVAGGPGETQYF
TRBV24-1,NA,CATSDFTGYRETQYF
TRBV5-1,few,CASSSGQIYGYTF
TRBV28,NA,CASSPSIQGLFEKLFF
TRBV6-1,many,CASREFPGQGNEKLFF
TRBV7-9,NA,CASSTEGSGNTIYF
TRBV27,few,CASSPLLREGGGYTF
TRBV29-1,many,CSVLDRANTGELFF
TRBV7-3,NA,CASSPVGGGAPNEQFF
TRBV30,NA,CAWGPPAYEQYF
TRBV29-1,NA,CSVEGSGGTDTQYF
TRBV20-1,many,CSASRTSGPTYEQYF
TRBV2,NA,CASSHEGTAGEQYF
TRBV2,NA,CASSGELQGSILKGDTQYF
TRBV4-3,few,CASRITWDSLIQYF
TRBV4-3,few,CASSHGVRGLTDTQYF
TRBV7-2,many,CASSLDRTVDEQYF
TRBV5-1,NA,CASSWTGTGTDTQYF
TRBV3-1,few,CASSQDRGESPLHF
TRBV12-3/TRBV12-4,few,CASRKQGSTGANVLTF
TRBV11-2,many,CASSLVGTSGSIGTDTQYF
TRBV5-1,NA,CASSPGRLSSINEQFF
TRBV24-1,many,CATIQRPGRIQETQYF
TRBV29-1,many,CSVIPNKETQYF
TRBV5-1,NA,CASSSTTGVDNSPLHF
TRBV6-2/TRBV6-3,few,CASSYVTGKPQHF
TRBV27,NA,CASSFSPSGGAYEQFF
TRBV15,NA,CATSRGVAEFGETQYF
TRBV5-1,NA,CASSLDVAPGTDTQYF
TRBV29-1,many,CSVVRTPTSGGTYNEQFF
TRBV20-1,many,CSAQGPGQGSYNEQFF